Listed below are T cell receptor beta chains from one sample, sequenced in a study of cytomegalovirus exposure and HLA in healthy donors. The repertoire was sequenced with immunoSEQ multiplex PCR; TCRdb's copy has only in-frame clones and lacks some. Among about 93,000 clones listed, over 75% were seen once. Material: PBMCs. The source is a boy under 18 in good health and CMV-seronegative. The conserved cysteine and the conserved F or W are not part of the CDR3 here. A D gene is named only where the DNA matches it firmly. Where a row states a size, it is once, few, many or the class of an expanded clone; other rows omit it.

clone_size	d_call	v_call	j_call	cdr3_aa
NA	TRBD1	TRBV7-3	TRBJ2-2	ASSFEGATGELF
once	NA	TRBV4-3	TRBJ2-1	ASSQEIFRDTADNEQF
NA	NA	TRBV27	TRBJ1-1	ASRRGNTEAF
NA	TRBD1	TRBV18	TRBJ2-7	ASSPGTGGYEQY
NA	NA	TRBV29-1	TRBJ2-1	SVGRLVRNEQF
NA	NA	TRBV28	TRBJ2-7	ASSFAYEQY
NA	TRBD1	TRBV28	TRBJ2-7	ASDRRQGVSYEQY
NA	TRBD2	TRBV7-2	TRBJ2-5	ASSLAGFAGGRGQETQY
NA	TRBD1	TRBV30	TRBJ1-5	AWSLGQYSNQPQH
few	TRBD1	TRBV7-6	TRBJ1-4	ASSLGEWFIGQGEEKLF
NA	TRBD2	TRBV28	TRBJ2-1	ASSLYQRGAAYNEQF
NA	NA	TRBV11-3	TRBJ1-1	ASSLGGNTEAF
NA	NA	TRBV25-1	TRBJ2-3	ASSDHRLSQDTQY
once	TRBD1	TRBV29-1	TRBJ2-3	SVCVSQGAGDTQY
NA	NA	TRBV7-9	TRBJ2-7	ASSSSVASEQY
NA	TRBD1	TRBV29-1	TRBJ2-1	SVPKGGQLYNEQF
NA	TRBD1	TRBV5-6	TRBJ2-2	ASSRDRVVGELF
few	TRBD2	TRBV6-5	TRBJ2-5	ASTRLAGGQETQY
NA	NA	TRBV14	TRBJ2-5	ASAAGPRETQY
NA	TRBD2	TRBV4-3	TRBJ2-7	ASSQGVSGGYEQY
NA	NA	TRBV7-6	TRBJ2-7	ASSQLGRSYEQY
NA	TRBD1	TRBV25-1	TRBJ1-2	ASRRTGDNYGYT
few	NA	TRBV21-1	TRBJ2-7	ASSSTGGAYEQY
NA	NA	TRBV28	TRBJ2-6	ASSFTGGANVLT
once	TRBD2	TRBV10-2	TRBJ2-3	ASRGRERYTDTQY
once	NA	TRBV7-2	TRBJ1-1	ASSSDRANTEAF
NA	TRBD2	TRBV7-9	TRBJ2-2	ASSLVGRAGTGELF
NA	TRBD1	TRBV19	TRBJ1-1	ASSSNRGTEAF
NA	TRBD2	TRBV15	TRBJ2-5	ATSRGGTSGLQETQY
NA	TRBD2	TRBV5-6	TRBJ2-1	ASSLRLAGSYNEQF
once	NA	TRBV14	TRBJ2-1	ASSPQGIIDEQF
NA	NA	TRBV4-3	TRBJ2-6	ASSQDRGSSGANVLT
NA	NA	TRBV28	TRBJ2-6	ASSSRVFGAGANVLT
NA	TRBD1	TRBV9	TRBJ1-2	ASTRQGYSYGYT
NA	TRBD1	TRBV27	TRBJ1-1	ASRPTGGTEAF
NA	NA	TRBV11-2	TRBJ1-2	ASSPGYGYT
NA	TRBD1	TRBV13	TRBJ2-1	ASSYSPGQGSGNEQF
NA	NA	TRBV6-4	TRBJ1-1	ASPMWQGVPEAF
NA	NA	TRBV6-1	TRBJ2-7	ASSEWGPDSLSIDPYEQY
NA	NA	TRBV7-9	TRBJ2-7	ASSSSSYEQY
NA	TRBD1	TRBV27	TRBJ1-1	ASSWDRAFEAF
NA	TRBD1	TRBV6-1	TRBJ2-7	ASSVQTGGGYEQY
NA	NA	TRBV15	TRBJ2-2	ATSRDGGIGELF
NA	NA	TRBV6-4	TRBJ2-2	ASRQQYQTGELF
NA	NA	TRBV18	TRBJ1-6	ASSPSPIDSPLH